These 5 T cell receptor beta chains originate from one sample sequenced in a study of CD8 T cells in ankylosing spondylitis. The study, taken as a whole, reports: Typical of ankylosing spondylitis blood, it appeared, was a TCR beta motif of under 10 highly homologous variants.

TCRdb reprocessed the 5' RACE reads via MiXCR and lists one record per CDR3 protein. The repertoire includes roughly 700,000 distinct CDR3 sequences, 15% to 20% of them detected once, and about 20% sits in the top ten. Their target antigens are unknown. Source material: blood, either unsorted or a sorted T cell fraction (not recorded which). The receptor source for this set is a male donor with ankylosing spondylitis.

Comment on this clonotype: The conserved final phenylalanine or tryptophan is absent from the CDR3, which likely points to a read error. This sequence joins TRBV20-1 and TRBJ1-5, with D maybe TRBD1 (5 bases). The CDR3 spans 15 residues. CDR1 and CDR2 from the germline V gene are DFQATT and SNEGSKA (reference sequence). V lost 3 bases and J 3 bases, leaving 15 bases between the germline ends. CDR3 nucleotides: TGCAGTGCTAGTTCCAATCCGGGACCCAATCAGCCCCAGCATATT. Protein product: CSASSNPGPNQPQHI.

This clonotype was counted ten times or more. The rearrangement uses TRBV27 and TRBJ1-2, with 7 nucleotides matching TRBD1. The germline V gene has CDR1 MNHEY and CDR2 SMNVEV (reference sequence). Trimming cost V 3 bases and J 0 bases; bases outside gene matches: 1. This CDR3 comprises 14 residues. The CDR3, as DNA: TGTGCCAGCAGTTTGACAGGGACTAACTATGGCTACACCTTC. This translates into CASSLTGTNYGYTF.

This clonotype was seen only a few times. V and J are TRBV4-3 and TRBJ2-1; D gene uncertain. Trimming left V 0 bases short and J 12 bases short, with 9 bases between. Germline CDR1 and CDR2: LGHNA and YSLEER. The CDR3 is made up of 12 amino acids. The CDR3 is CASSQDGLWQFF. The CDR3 nucleotides are TGCGCCAGCAGCCAAGACGGGTTATGGCAGTTCTTC.

This clonotype was recorded many times. This chain joins TRBV7-9 and TRBJ2-5, with no clear D. Germline CDR1 SEHNR, CDR2 FQNEAQ (reference sequence). The length of the CDR3 is 12 residues. V shed 2 bases and J shed 5 bases, with 6 bases lying between them. CDR3 residues: CASSLSWETQYF. The DNA of the CDR3 is TGTGCCAGCAGCTTATCGTGGGAGACCCAGTACTTC.

The gene calls are TRBV5-5 and TRBJ2-1; maybe TRBD2 (6 bases). The CDR3 loop spans 15 amino acids. Germline assignment: CDR1 SGHKS and CDR2 YYEKEE (reference sequence). Trimming took off 5 bases at V and 2 bases at J, with 14 bases between the two ends. The CDR3 DNA reads TGTGCCAGCAGAACGCTCGGGGGACCCTACAATGAGCAGTTCTTC. This codes for CASRTLGGPYNEQFF.